These 30 T cell receptor beta chains came from one sample sequenced in a study of T-cell reconstitution after alpha-beta-depleted transplantation in children. As it was prepared, the TCRbeta library received unique molecular identifiers. TCRdb called the PCR reads again in MiXCR, with one record for every CDR3 protein. The table records around 120,000 distinct CDR3 sequences, roughly 23% of them present only once. The input for sequencing was PBMCs, mostly from graft donor cells, taken 180 days after TCRalphabeta/CD19-depleted stem cell transplant. Receptors originate from a male patient between 2 and 10 years old who had a stem cell transplant for chronic granulomatous disease, so the T cells may come from the graft donor.

This clonotype was seen at least ten times. The chain links TRBV7-9 to TRBJ2-5, with D perhaps given as TRBD1 or TRBD2 (5 bases each). This CDR3 spans 15 amino acids. Germline CDR1 and CDR2: SEHNR and FQNEAQ (reference sequence). V was cut by 4 bases and J by 7 bases, with 19 bases left in between. The CDR3 sequence: CASSYPEGTQGTQYF. The CDR3 DNA reads TGTGCCAGCAGCTACCCTGAGGGCACTCAGGGGACCCAGTACTTC.

This rearrangement joins TRBV27 to TRBJ2-3; no reliable D call. The CDR3 sequence is 13 residues long. V dropped 2 bases and J dropped 3 bases, with 6 bases sitting between them. Germline-derived CDR1 and CDR2 are MNHEY and SMNVEV (reference sequence). CDR3: CASSLRRTDTQYF. CDR3 bases: TGTGCCAGCAGTTTAAGAAGGACAGATACGCAGTATTTT.

CDR3 residues: CATESISRPGQVFYGYTF. Written as DNA, the CDR3 is TGTGCCACCGAATCCATTTCACGCCCGGGACAAGTCTTCTATGGCTACACCTTC. The chain carries TRBV10-3 and TRBJ1-2, with TRBD1 as a possible D gene (6 bases). With 10 bases removed from V and 4 bases from J, the gap between germline ends came to 31 bases. The CDR3 has 18 residues. Germline assignment: CDR1 ENHRY and CDR2 SYGVKD.

On this clonotype itself: This could be a read error, since a much larger clone is one nucleotide away. This chain connects TRBV12-3 or TRBV12-4 to TRBJ2-1; 16 positions agree with TRBD2. This CDR3 region has 19 residues. CDR3 residues: CASCLSRGLAGGPYNEQFF. The CDR3 DNA reads TGTGCCAGCTGTTTATCGCGGGGACTAGCGGGAGGGCCCTACAATGAGCAGTTCTTC.

The rearrangement joins TRBV12-3 or TRBV12-4 to TRBJ1-1, with 9 bases identical to TRBD1. This CDR3 contains 14 residues. J lost 4 bases, V lost 5 bases, and 5 bases had no gene match. The chain's CDR3 is CASSRDRAATEAFF. CDR3 in DNA: TGTGCCAGCAGTAGGGACAGGGCGGCCACTGAAGCTTTCTTT.

This clonotype was detected only a few times. The V and J genes are TRBV5-1 and TRBJ1-6; D remains ambiguous. The V end lost 4 bases, the J end lost 10 bases, and 12 bases lay between the germline ends. Germline-derived CDR1 and CDR2 are SGHRS and YFSETQ. This CDR3 region has 13 residues. The CDR3, as DNA: TGCGCCAGCAGCACCCTAACCCGGTCACCCCTCCACTTT. Protein product: CASSTLTRSPLHF.

The chain carries TRBV7-9 and TRBJ1-1; D might be TRBD1 (6 bases). Germline V CDR1 and CDR2: SEHNR, FQNEAQ (reference sequence). This CDR3 has 15 residues. Trimming removed 1 base from V and 1 base from J, with 10 bases in between. The CDR3: CASSLVGQKNTEAFF. The DNA for the CDR3 is TGTGCCAGCAGCTTAGTAGGACAGAAGAACACTGAAGCTTTCTTT.

This clonotype came up a few times. The chain uses TRBV20-1 and TRBJ1-6; 10 bases agree with TRBD1. CDR3 length: 15 amino acids. Germline-derived CDR1 and CDR2 are DFQATT and SNEGSKA (reference sequence). The trim removed 5 bases at V and 9 bases at J, leaving 10 bases unmatched. The CDR3: CSAAPLTGGVSPLHF. The DNA for the CDR3 is TGCAGTGCTGCTCCGCTGACAGGGGGCGTTTCACCCCTCCACTTT.

Comments on this clonotype: A single base separates this from a much larger clone, so it may be a read error. The V call is TRBV12-3 or TRBV12-4, the J call TRBJ2-2; the match to TRBD1 covers 8 bases. There are 15 residues in the CDR3. Here the CDR3 DNA reads TGTGCCAGCAGTCAACTGGACAGGGACGCCGGGGACCTGTTTTTT. Translating it yields CASSQLDRDAGDLFF.

This clonotype has ten or more counts. The genes are TRBV10-1 and TRBJ2-1, with D uncertain. Germline CDR1 and CDR2: WNHNN and SYGVQD (reference sequence). This CDR3 spans 13 amino acids. V was cut by 8 bases and J by 6 bases, with 14 bases left in between. Written as DNA, the CDR3 is TGCGCCAGCTCCTCTGTTGGGCGCAATGAGCAGTTCTTC. Protein sequence: CASSSVGRNEQFF.

V usage is TRBV6-5 and J usage is TRBJ2-7; D is uncertain. Trimming left V 5 bases short and J 6 bases short, with 11 bases between. Germline V gives CDR1 MNHEY, CDR2 SVGAGI. CDR3 size: 12 residues. The CDR3 loop is CASSNTPGEQYF. The CDR3 DNA sequence: TGTGCCAGCAGTAACACCCCGGGCGAGCAGTACTTC.

This clonotype was counted many times. The chain employs TRBV7-2 and TRBJ2-1; 8 bases are shared with TRBD2. J was trimmed by 2 bases and V by 5 bases; bases with no gene match: 8. CDR1 and CDR2 from the germline V gene are SGHTA and FQGNSA. CDR3 size: 16 residues. The CDR3 coding sequence is TGTGCCAGCAGCCCCTTGGCGGGGGGAACCTACAATGAGCAGTTCTTC. It is translated as CASSPLAGGTYNEQFF.

The chain uses TRBV12-3 or TRBV12-4 and TRBJ1-5; 10 bases are shared with TRBD1. V shed 3 bases, J shed 4 bases, and the junction held 9 bases outside the gene matches. The CDR3 is 17 amino acids. Written as DNA, the CDR3 is TGTGCCAGCAGTTTTCGGGGACAGGGGCGAGGGAATCAGCCCCAGCATTTT. Residues: CASSFRGQGRGNQPQHF.

The rearrangement links TRBV12-3 or TRBV12-4 to TRBJ1-5, with unresolved D. The CDR3 has 13 amino acids. V lost 7 bases and J 7 bases, leaving 14 bases between the germline ends. DNA of the CDR3: TGTGCCAGCACCTTGGACTTCTTCCAGCCCCAGCATTTT. Translating it yields CASTLDFFQPQHF.

This clonotype was seen many times. The CDR3 is CSARGTDNEQFF. The CDR3 coding sequence is TGCAGCGCAAGAGGGACAGACAATGAGCAGTTCTTC. The chain recombines TRBV29-1 with TRBJ2-1; TRBD1 matches at 7 bases. The J segment lost 5 bases and the V segment lost 7 bases, leaving 5 bases of the junction unmatched. CDR3 length equals 12 residues. The germline gives CDR1 SQVTM, CDR2 ANQGSEA.

This clonotype is a singleton in its sample. A much larger clone differs by one base, so this may be a read error. The rearrangement joins TRBV5-6 to TRBJ2-7, with 9 bases that match TRBD1. This CDR3 spans 14 amino acids. Looked up from germline, CDR1 is SGHDT and CDR2 is YYEEEE. CDR3 sequence (DNA): TGTGCCAGGAGCTCCGGGACAGGGAGATACGAGCAGTACTTC. It yields the protein CARSSGTGRYEQYF.

This clonotype was observed many times. DNA for the CDR3: TGTGCCAGCACCATACTAGGGGTAGCGGGAGGTGAGACCCAGTACTTC. It specifies CASTILGVAGGETQYF. The rearrangement uses TRBV7-9 and TRBJ2-5, with 10 nucleotides matching TRBD2. Germline-derived CDR1 and CDR2 are SEHNR and FQNEAQ (reference sequence). With V trimmed by 7 bases and J by 5 bases, 13 bases remained unmatched. There are 16 residues in the CDR3. Drawing the rest from reference TRBV7-9 and TRBJ2-5, the complete variable domain is DTGVSQNPRHKITKRGQNVTFRCDPISEHNRLYWYRQTLGQGPEFLTYFQNEAQLEKSRLLSDRFSAERPKGSFSTLEIQRTEQGDSAMYLCASTILGVAGGETQYFGPGTRLLVL.

This clonotype was seen a handful of times. V gene TRBV12-3 or TRBV12-4 combines with J gene TRBJ1-5; D is undetermined. There are 14 residues in the CDR3. Trimming left V 1 base short and J 4 bases short, with 8 bases between. CDR3 residues: CASSLVSENQPQHF. CDR3 coding DNA: TGTGCCAGCAGTTTAGTGTCGGAGAATCAGCCCCAGCATTTT.

This clonotype was found many times. The gene calls are TRBV7-9 and TRBJ2-4, with 7 bases matching TRBD1. V trimming: 0 bases; J trimming: 0 bases; junction bases outside the gene matches: 2. Germline lookup yields CDR1 SEHNR and CDR2 FQNEAQ (reference sequence). CDR3 length equals 16 residues. The CDR3 region is CASSLATGVAKNIQYF. Here the CDR3 DNA reads TGTGCCAGCAGCTTAGCTACAGGGGTAGCCAAAAACATTCAGTACTTC.

This clonotype was picked up many times. The chain combines TRBV29-1 with TRBJ2-1, with D tentatively TRBD2 (5 bases). Germline values: CDR1 SQVTM, CDR2 ANQGSEA. V was clipped by 8 bases and J by 5 bases, with 13 bases between them. The CDR3 length is 12 residues. The CDR3 loop reads CSYGGGNNEQFF. The CDR3 nucleotides are TGCAGCTACGGAGGTGGGAACAATGAGCAGTTCTTC.

This clonotype was counted a few times. J is TRBJ1-1 and V is TRBV20-1; D call uncertain. Looked up from germline, CDR1 is DFQATT and CDR2 is SNEGSKA (reference sequence). V gave up 4 bases and J gave up 1 base, with 16 bases separating them. This CDR3 contains 15 residues. The CDR3 sequence is CSAIPGEGQNTEAFF. The CDR3 bases are TGCAGTGCTATTCCCGGTGAAGGCCAGAACACTGAAGCTTTCTTT.

The sample holds a few counts of this clonotype. V is TRBV4-1 and J is TRBJ2-3; D call uncertain. This CDR3 is 14 amino acids long. V was pared by 3 bases and J by 4 bases, with 11 bases between. The germline CDR1 and CDR2 sequences are MGHRA and YSYEKL. In DNA, the CDR3 is TGCGCCAGCAGCCAGACTCTGATCGCAGATACGCAGTATTTT. This translates into CASSQTLIADTQYF.

This clonotype was seen repeatedly, ten times or more. The rearrangement uses TRBV28 and TRBJ2-7, with D possibly being TRBD2 (5 bases). The CDR3 sequence is 14 residues long. Germline values: CDR1 MDHEN, CDR2 SYDVKM. The germline V and J ends were trimmed by 3 bases and 0 bases, with 9 bases remaining between them. Here the CDR3 DNA reads TGTGCCAGCAGTTTTGTAGGGAGCTCCTACGAGCAGTACTTC. Its protein product is CASSFVGSSYEQYF.

The V gene is TRBV9, the J gene TRBJ2-7; possibly TRBD2 for D (5 bases). V was cut by 0 bases and J by 1 base, with 14 bases left in between. Germline lookup yields CDR1 SGDLS and CDR2 YYNGEE. The CDR3 consists of 16 residues. In nucleotides, the CDR3 is TGTGCCAGCAGCGTAGGTCGCCTAGCTACATCCTACGAGCAGTACTTC. Amino acids: CASSVGRLATSYEQYF.

This clonotype came up a few times. V and J are TRBV7-9 and TRBJ2-1; no reliable D call. Germline CDR1 reads SEHNR; CDR2 reads FQNEAQ (reference sequence). Trimming stripped 4 bases from V and 8 bases from J, with 18 bases between. The CDR3 runs 15 residues. DNA for the CDR3: TGTGCCAGCAGCTCCCCCAACTCGTTACACGATGAGCAGTTCTTC. It specifies CASSSPNSLHDEQFF. Together with reference TRBV7-9 and TRBJ2-1, the CDR3 gives the full variable domain: DTGVSQNPRHKITKRGQNVTFRCDPISEHNRLYWYRQTLGQGPEFLTYFQNEAQLEKSRLLSDRFSAERPKGSFSTLEIQRTEQGDSAMYLCASSSPNSLHDEQFFGPGTRLTVL.

In its sample, this clonotype was seen a few times. The V and J genes are TRBV12-3 or TRBV12-4 and TRBJ1-2, with D possibly TRBD1 on 5 matching bases. V shed 3 bases and J shed 7 bases, with 24 bases lying between them. The CDR3 extends over 17 amino acids. CDR3 bases: TGTGCCAGCAGTTTCCCCGTGGGACCCAGCCGTCGGGGTGGCTACACCTTC. It yields the protein CASSFPVGPSRRGGYTF.

This clonotype was counted a few times. The chain recombines TRBV12-3 or TRBV12-4 with TRBJ2-5; possibly TRBD1 for D (5 bases). With 6 bases removed from V and 4 bases from J, the gap between germline ends came to 15 bases. This CDR3 is built from 14 residues. CDR3 protein: CASSPAQGRETQYF. The CDR3 DNA is TGTGCCAGCAGCCCCGCCCAGGGAAGAGAGACCCAGTACTTC.

In this sample, this clonotype turned up many times. This rearrangement joins TRBV10-3 to TRBJ2-1; possible D gene TRBD2, 7 bases. V was shortened by 2 bases and J by 10 bases, with 21 bases between the two germline ends. The CDR3 consists of 16 residues. The germline CDR1 and CDR2 sequences are ENHRY and SYGVKD. CDR3 bases: TGTGCCATCAGTGAGAGTCGGGGGGCGGGATGGATCGAGCAGTTCTTC. The encoded protein is CAISESRGAGWIEQFF.

Many counts were recorded for this clonotype. This sequence joins TRBV27 and TRBJ1-6; the D is unclear. The CDR3 has 12 residues. Germline lookup yields CDR1 MNHEY and CDR2 SMNVEV (reference sequence). With 8 bases removed from V and 8 bases from J, the gap between germline ends came to 10 bases. CDR3 nucleotide sequence: TGTGCCAGCGGCCCTCTAGATTCACCCCTCCACTTT. This codes for CASGPLDSPLHF.

The chain has TRBV20-1 and TRBJ2-3; 14 bases align to TRBD2. Germline-derived CDR1 and CDR2 are DFQATT and SNEGSKA (reference sequence). J was trimmed by 7 bases and V by 2 bases; bases with no gene match: 8. The length of the CDR3 is 16 residues. The CDR3 protein is CSARSRGTSGSYTQYF. Written as DNA, the CDR3 is TGCAGTGCTAGATCCCGCGGGACTAGCGGGAGTTATACGCAGTATTTT.